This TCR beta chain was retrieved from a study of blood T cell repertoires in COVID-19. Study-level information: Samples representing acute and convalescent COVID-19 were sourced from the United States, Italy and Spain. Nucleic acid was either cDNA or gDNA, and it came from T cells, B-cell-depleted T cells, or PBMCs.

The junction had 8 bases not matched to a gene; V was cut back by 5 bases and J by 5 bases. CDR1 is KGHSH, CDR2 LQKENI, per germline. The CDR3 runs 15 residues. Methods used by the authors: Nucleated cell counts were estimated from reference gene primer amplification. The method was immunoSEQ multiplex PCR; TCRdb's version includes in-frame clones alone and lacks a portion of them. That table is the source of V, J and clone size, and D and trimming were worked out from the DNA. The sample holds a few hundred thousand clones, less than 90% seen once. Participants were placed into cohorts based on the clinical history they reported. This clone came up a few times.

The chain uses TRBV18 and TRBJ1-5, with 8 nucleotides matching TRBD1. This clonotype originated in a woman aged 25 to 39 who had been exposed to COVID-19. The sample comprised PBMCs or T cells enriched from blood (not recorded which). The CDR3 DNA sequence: TGTGCCAGCTCAGTAGGACAGGGCCAAGATCAGCCCCAGCATTTT. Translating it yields CASSVGQGQDQPQHF.